Below are 26 T cell receptor beta chains sequenced from a single sample in a study of shared clonotypes between healthy human individuals. The repertoire was sequenced with immunoSEQ multiplex PCR; TCRdb's copy has only in-frame clones and lacks some. The sample has about 2.4 million clones; 90% to 95% are singletons. Sequencing was carried out using naive CD4+ T cells sorted from blood. The sample's subset: CD45RA+ positively selected. The source of these receptors is a man aged 18 to 29 in good health.

V gene TRBV5-1 combines with J gene TRBJ2-5; D may be TRBD2 (5 bases). V was shortened by 0 bases and J by 3 bases, with 9 bases between the two germline ends. This CDR3 region has 14 residues. Germline loops: CDR1 SGHRS, CDR2 YFSETQ. The CDR3 loop reads CASSLATGKETQYF. The CDR3 DNA reads TGCGCCAGCAGCTTGGCCACGGGGAAAGAGACCCAGTACTTC.

The chain joins TRBV30 to TRBJ2-7, with D perhaps TRBD2 (5 bases). Trimming shortened V by 1 base and J by 4 bases, and 11 bases separated the two germline ends. This CDR3 comprises 13 residues. Per the germline V gene, CDR1 is GTSNPN and CDR2 is SVGIG (reference sequence). CDR3 loop: CAWSAGLQYEQYF. The CDR3 nucleotides read TGTGCCTGGAGTGCGGGGTTGCAGTACGAGCAGTACTTC.

The chain couples TRBV6-1 to TRBJ1-2, with D unresolved. There are 12 residues in the CDR3. Trimming stripped 6 bases from V and 4 bases from J, with 9 bases between. In germline, CDR1 is MNHNS, CDR2 SASEGT. The CDR3 DNA is TGTGCCAGCAGAGGGTTAGGCTATGGCTACACCTTC. Protein sequence: CASRGLGYGYTF.

This sequence joins TRBV19 and TRBJ2-1; D is ambiguous. CDR3 length equals 14 residues. The V end lost 3 bases, the J end lost 9 bases, and 15 bases lay between the germline ends. Germline V lookup: CDR1 LNHDA, CDR2 SQIVND (reference sequence). CDR3 sequence: CASSIGLSSGEQFF. CDR3 DNA: TGTGCCAGTAGTATTGGCCTCTCCTCAGGTGAGCAGTTCTTC.

A word on this clone: The same CDR3 can be traced to other DNA sequences in this sample. This chain joins TRBV19 and TRBJ1-1; D not resolved. The V gene lost 5 bases and the J gene lost 1 base, with 11 bases spanning the gap. The CDR3 is 14 residues long. Germline V gene lookup returns CDR1 LNHDA and CDR2 SQIVND (reference sequence). CDR3 amino acids: CASSLIPGNTEAFF. The CDR3 bases are TGTGCCAGTAGTCTGATCCCAGGGAACACTGAAGCTTTCTTT.

The chain links TRBV7-9 to TRBJ1-2; weak D call: TRBD1 (5 bases). This CDR3 has 15 residues. Trimming removed 8 bases from V and 0 bases from J, with 16 bases in between. Germline loops: CDR1 SEHNR, CDR2 FQNEAQ (reference sequence). CDR3 sequence: CASFSVGGANYGYTF. As DNA, the CDR3 is TGTGCCAGCTTTTCGGTGGGGGGTGCTAACTATGGCTACACCTTC.

The rearrangement links TRBV6-1 to TRBJ2-7, with 8 bases identical to TRBD1. Germline V CDR1 and CDR2: MNHNS, SASEGT. Unmatched junction bases numbered 17, after V lost 1 base and J lost 3 bases. This CDR3 has 19 amino acids. CDR3 loop: CASSEVGLKGTGGFYEQYF. The CDR3 bases are TGTGCCAGCAGTGAAGTGGGGCTAAAAGGGACAGGAGGGTTCTACGAGCAGTACTTC.

This clone was detected once. One junction end disagrees with the germline gene, perhaps due to a read error. The chain is built from TRBV25-1 and TRBJ2-1, with TRBD2 identical over 7 bases. The germline V gene has CDR1 MGHDK and CDR2 SYGVNS. This CDR3 comprises 16 residues. CDR3 sequence (DNA): TGTGCCAGCAGTGGAGTGGCGGGAGCAAGCTACAATGGGCAGTTCTTC. Translated, it gives CASSGVAGASYNGQFF.

V and J are TRBV25-1 and TRBJ1-2; D remains unclear. In germline, CDR1 is MGHDK, CDR2 SYGVNS. The V end was cut by 4 bases, the J end by 4 bases, with 25 bases between. This CDR3 has 18 amino acids. DNA for the CDR3: TGTGCCAGCAGTGGACTCGAATCGGGGTTGGCAGGCCCCTATGGCTACACCTTC. Translation: CASSGLESGLAGPYGYTF.

This clone is a singleton in its sample. The rearrangement links TRBV28 to TRBJ1-2; 9 nucleotides line up with TRBD1. This CDR3 has 15 amino acids. Germline V lookup: CDR1 MDHEN, CDR2 SYDVKM. V shed 6 bases and J 8 bases; nucleotides not matched to a gene: 13. The CDR3 protein is CASRETGGRRSGYTF. The CDR3 bases are TGTGCCAGCAGGGAAACAGGGGGCCGGCGTTCAGGCTACACCTTC.

This chain uses TRBV6-1 with TRBJ1-5; D remains ambiguous. The CDR3 loop spans 15 amino acids. Trimming cost V 3 bases and J 7 bases, with 16 bases left between them. The germline V gene has CDR1 MNHNS and CDR2 SASEGT. CDR3 coding DNA: TGTGCCAGCAGTGAGAGGGAGAGGGTCGGCCAGCCCCAGCATTTT. This gives the protein CASSERERVGQPQHF.

The chain couples TRBV7-9 to TRBJ2-1, with 8 nucleotides matching TRBD2. CDR1 is SEHNR, CDR2 FQNEAQ, per germline (reference sequence). The CDR3 spans 16 residues. V shed 1 base, J shed 3 bases, and the junction held 5 bases outside the gene matches. CDR3: CASSLESGGHYNEQFF. As DNA, the CDR3 is TGTGCCAGCAGCTTAGAGAGCGGGGGCCACTACAATGAGCAGTTCTTC.

This chain's CDR3 is CATAKSTDTQYF. DNA of the CDR3: TGTGCCACCGCGAAAAGCACAGATACGCAGTATTTT. This chain uses TRBV27 with TRBJ2-3; D unclear. V lost 10 bases and J lost 0, with 8 bases in between. Per the germline V gene, CDR1 is MNHEY and CDR2 is SMNVEV (reference sequence). The CDR3 runs to 12 residues.

Concerning this clone itself: This CDR3 is also generated by other DNA sequences in the sample. This sequence joins TRBV30 and TRBJ2-7, with D maybe TRBD2 (6 bases). V was pared by 5 bases and J by 0 bases, with 11 bases between. The CDR3 covers 13 residues. CDR1 and CDR2 (germline): GTSNPN, SVGIG (reference sequence). The CDR3 protein is CAWGTGSSYEQYF. Written as DNA, the CDR3 is TGTGCCTGGGGGACTGGAAGCTCCTACGAGCAGTACTTC.

V and J are TRBV19 and TRBJ1-4; perhaps TRBD1 as D (5 bases). The germline gives CDR1 LNHDA, CDR2 SQIVND (reference sequence). The V end lost 7 bases, the J end lost 6 bases, and 15 bases lay between the germline ends. This CDR3 contains 14 residues. CDR3 sequence (DNA): TGTGCCAGTACTGAGGGGCGATCATATGAAAAACTGTTTTTT. Amino acids: CASTEGRSYEKLFF.

The chain employs TRBV7-9 and TRBJ2-7; tentative D call: TRBD1 (6 bases). Germline V lookup: CDR1 SEHNR, CDR2 FQNEAQ (reference sequence). This CDR3 comprises 15 residues. Trimming stripped 2 bases from V and 4 bases from J, with 15 bases between. The CDR3 spells CASSLTASGQYEQYF. CDR3 DNA sequence: TGTGCCAGCAGCTTAACAGCCTCAGGACAGTACGAGCAGTACTTC.

This sequence joins TRBV6-6 and TRBJ2-1, with TRBD1 matching over 8 bases. Trimming cost V 6 bases and J 2 bases; bases outside gene matches: 6. Germline CDR1 is MNHNY and CDR2 is SVGAGI (reference sequence). The CDR3 is 15 amino acids. The CDR3 sequence is CASRDRARTYNEQFF. The CDR3, as DNA: TGTGCCAGCAGGGACAGGGCGAGGACCTACAATGAGCAGTTCTTC.

This clone appeared a single time. V is TRBV5-6 and J is TRBJ1-1, with no clear D. This CDR3 has 13 amino acids. Trimming removed 2 bases from V and 2 bases from J, with 7 bases in between. Germline CDR1 reads SGHDT; CDR2 reads YYEEEE. In nucleotides, the CDR3 is TGTGCCAGCAGCTTCACGCGTAACACTGAAGCTTTCTTT. Its translation: CASSFTRNTEAFF.

The chain has TRBV19 and TRBJ1-5; TRBD1 is a possible D gene (5 bases). Per the germline V gene, CDR1 is LNHDA and CDR2 is SQIVND (reference sequence). Trimming removed 3 bases from V and 7 bases from J, with 13 bases in between. This CDR3 has 14 amino acids. The CDR3 coding sequence is TGTGCCAGTAGTATTGGGGGAGATGGACAGCCCCAGCATTTT. It encodes CASSIGGDGQPQHF.

The gene calls are TRBV4-3 and TRBJ1-1; D ambiguous. CDR3 length equals 13 residues. V was clipped by 0 bases and J by 8 bases, with 10 bases between them. Per germline, CDR1 LGHNA and CDR2 YSLEER. The DNA for the CDR3 is TGCGCCAGCAGCCAAGAACTGACACTAGAAGCTTTCTTT. Translation gives CASSQELTLEAFF.

The sample holds one count of this clone. The gene calls are TRBV5-1 and TRBJ1-2; D gene ambiguous. V lost 2 bases, J lost 7 bases, and 9 bases lay in between. Germline values: CDR1 SGHRS, CDR2 YFSETQ. This CDR3 is 12 amino acids long. In DNA, the CDR3 is TGCGCCAGCAGCTTAGGCGCCTCTGGCTACACCTTC. Protein: CASSLGASGYTF. Supplemented by reference TRBV5-1 and TRBJ1-2, the full variable domain reads KAGVTQTPRYLIKTRGQQVTLSCSPISGHRSVSWYQQTPGQGLQFLFEYFSETQRNKGNFPGRFSGRQFSNSRSEMNVSTLELGDSALYLCASSLGASGYTFGSGTRLTVV.

V and J are TRBV6-1 and TRBJ2-7; 15 nucleotides align to TRBD2. The length of the CDR3 is 16 residues. V dropped 4 bases and J dropped 2; count of bases not matched to a gene: 3. Germline CDR1 and CDR2: MNHNS and SASEGT. This chain's CDR3 is CASSAGLAGGAYEQYF. CDR3 nucleotides: TGTGCCAGCAGTGCCGGACTAGCGGGAGGGGCCTACGAGCAGTACTTC.

The chain joins TRBV18 to TRBJ2-5, with 9 bases lining up with TRBD1. This CDR3 is 16 amino acids long. Germline CDR1 reads KGHSH; CDR2 reads LQKENI. With 0 bases clipped from V and 5 bases from J, the junction kept 7 bases outside the gene matches. In DNA, the CDR3 is TGTGCCAGCTCACCACCGGGACAGGGTTACTTGGAGACCCAGTACTTC. Translated: CASSPPGQGYLETQYF.

This rearrangement joins TRBV7-2 to TRBJ2-4; tentatively, D is TRBD2 (5 bases). V was cut by 4 bases and J by 3 bases, with 25 bases left in between. This CDR3 spans 19 amino acids. CDR1 and CDR2 from the germline V gene are SGHTA and FQGNSA. The CDR3 DNA reads TGTGCCAGCAGCTCCTCCTTCGCGGGCAGCTTCGTGAGCAAAAACATTCAGTACTTC. Its protein is CASSSSFAGSFVSKNIQYF.

The V and J genes are TRBV27 and TRBJ2-3, with D hard to call. Germline CDR1 reads MNHEY; CDR2 reads SMNVEV (reference sequence). The CDR3 is 16 residues long. V was pared by 3 bases and J by 0 bases, with 13 bases between. For the CDR3, the DNA is TGTGCCAGCAGTTTCTGGCGGCTCACTAGCACAGATACGCAGTATTTT. Amino acids: CASSFWRLTSTDTQYF.

As concerns this clone: Other DNA sequences from this sample encode an identical CDR3 as well. The chain carries TRBV9 and TRBJ2-3, with a possible D match to TRBD1 (5 bases). Germline V gives CDR1 SGDLS, CDR2 YYNGEE. V was pared by 5 bases and J by 0 bases, with 10 bases between. The CDR3 consists of 14 residues. Written as DNA, the CDR3 is TGTGCCAGCAGTGTGGCAGGGAGCACAGATACGCAGTATTTT. Translating gives CASSVAGSTDTQYF.